The clone carrying this TCR beta chain was counted ten times or more. This specimen comes from a study of blood T cell repertoires in COVID-19. Study details: PBMCs, B-cell-depleted T cells, or T cells provided the cDNA or gDNA that made up the material.

Germline V gene data show CDR1 as SGHRS and CDR2 as YFSETQ. The CDR3 is 14 residues long. V lost 6 bases, J lost 6 bases, and 18 bases lay in between. As processed by the authors: Nucleated cell number was recorded as an estimate derived from reference gene primer amplification. Libraries were prepared by immunoSEQ multiplex PCR; TCRdb keeps only in-frame clonotypes and omits some of them. V and J calls and clone size follow that table, whereas D and trimming were derived from the DNA. The table shows a few hundred thousand clones, with 84% occurring only once. The receptor was derived from a woman aged 40 to 55 who had recovered from COVID-19. The specimen sequenced was peripheral blood. The genes are TRBV5-1 and TRBJ1-1; no clear D. CDR3 amino acids: CASIEGPGRAEAFF. The CDR3 DNA sequence: TGCGCCAGCATCGAGGGCCCTGGGAGAGCTGAAGCTTTCTTT.